This TCR beta chain was retrieved from a study of cytomegalovirus exposure and HLA in healthy donors. Overall study results and limits: According to a later analysis, donors in an Asian-associated ancestry cluster reportedly had fewer N-insertions than the approximately 620-donor mean.

Germline V gives CDR1 KGHSH, CDR2 LQKENI. This CDR3 comprises 14 residues. The germline V and J ends were trimmed by 3 bases and 4 bases, with 12 bases remaining between them. Note on this clone: Its cognate antigen is unknown.

60 Vbeta and 13 Jbeta primers were used in PCR. Using immunoSEQ multiplex PCR, the repertoire was profiled, and TCRdb retains in-frame clones only, with some absent. The profile shows more than 150,000 clones, just over 75% of them singletons. The chain recombines TRBV18 with TRBJ1-1, with D unresolved. The sample taken for sequencing was PBMCs. This receptor was obtained from a man aged 18 to 30 in good health and CMV-seronegative. CDR3 nucleotide sequence: TGTGCCAGCTCACCCCGGAGGGCGAGCACTGAAGCTTTCTTT. Translated, it gives CASSPRRASTEAFF.